Listed below are T cell receptor beta chains from one sample, sequenced in a study of blood T cell repertoires in COVID-19. Here immunoSEQ multiplex PCR was the method, and the copy in TCRdb shows in-frame clones only, minus some. The sample yields about 190,000 clones, about 89% seen once. The sample consisted of peripheral blood. Receptors originate from a man in his forties with acute or convalescent COVID-19. The CDR3 runs from the conserved cysteine through the conserved F or W. D genes are given only for firm matches. Clone size is shown for a subset of rows, as once, few, many or a class of expanded clone.

-,TRBV20-1,-,TRBJ1-5,TGCAGTGCTAGTGAAGGGGTTTATCAGCCCCAGCATTTT,CSASEGVYQPQHF
-,TRBV6-5,TRBD2,TRBJ2-5,TGTGCCAGCAGTTACCGTCTAGCGGGGGCCGGGGAGACCCAGTACTTC,CASSYRLAGAGETQYF
-,TRBV7-6,TRBD2,TRBJ2-2,TGTGCCAGCAGCTCTTACGGGACTAGCATTAACACCGGGGAGCTGTTTTTT,CASSSYGTSINTGELFF
-,TRBV27,TRBD2,TRBJ2-1,TGTGCCAGCCTTACTTCTAGCGGGGGAAATAATGAGCAGTTCTTC,CASLTSSGGNNEQFF
-,TRBV7-3,-,TRBJ2-5,TGTGCCAGCAGCCAGGACATGTCGGAGACCCAGTACTTC,CASSQDMSETQYF
-,TRBV15,-,TRBJ2-3,TGTGCCACCAGCAGAGGGGGCAGGGCGATAGATACGCAGTATTTT,CATSRGGRAIDTQYF
once,TRBV9,TRBD2,TRBJ2-2,TGTGCCAGCAGCGGAACTAGCGGGGGAACTACCGGGGAGCTGTTTTTT,CASSGTSGGTTGELFF
-,TRBV28,-,TRBJ1-1,TGTGCCAGCATAACTTCTCCCACTGAAGCTTTCTTT,CASITSPTEAFF
-,TRBV5-6,-,TRBJ2-4,TGTGCCAGCAGCTTGGCCGGGAACATTCAGTACTTC,CASSLAGNIQYF
-,TRBV6-2/TRBV6-3,TRBD2,TRBJ2-1,TGTGCCAGCAGCAAACTAGCGACTAGCGGGGGGGCCGGATTCTTC,CASSKLATSGGAGFF
few,TRBV4-2,-,TRBJ2-7,TGTGCCAGCAGTCCCGTACCGTCCAGAGGCCCCTACGAGCAGTACTTC,CASSPVPSRGPYEQYF
-,TRBV6-6,-,TRBJ2-7,TGTGCCAGCAGTACCCCCGCAGGGGAGCAGTACTTC,CASSTPAGEQYF
-,TRBV11-2,TRBD1,TRBJ2-2,TGTGCCAGCAGCATCCTCCGACAGGGATCCGGGGAGCTGTTTTTT,CASSILRQGSGELFF
-,TRBV5-1,-,TRBJ1-1,TGCGCCAGCAGCTTGGTGGGCACAGGAGCTTCTCTTGAAGCTTTCTTT,CASSLVGTGASLEAFF
-,TRBV6-4,-,TRBJ2-2,TGTGCCAGCAGTGCTCAGGGGTCTTACACCGGGGAGCTGTTTTTT,CASSAQGSYTGELFF
-,TRBV4-2,-,TRBJ1-1,TGTGCCAGCAGCCAAGATAATCAGGGCCTAACTGAAGCTTTCTTT,CASSQDNQGLTEAFF
many,TRBV10-1,TRBD1,TRBJ2-7,TGCGCCAGGGGGGACAGCTACGAGCAGTACTTC,CARGDSYEQYF
-,TRBV19,-,TRBJ2-7,TGTGCCAGTCGGGGTGATTCCTACGAGCAGTACTTC,CASRGDSYEQYF
-,TRBV5-6,-,TRBJ1-1,TGTGCCAGCAGTTTCTCCAACACTGAAGCTTTCTTT,CASSFSNTEAFF
-,TRBV27,TRBD2,TRBJ2-1,TGTGCCACTACGACTAGCGGGGGAACCAATGAGCAGTTCTTC,CATTTSGGTNEQFF
-,TRBV12-3/TRBV12-4,-,TRBJ1-4,TGTGCCAGCAGTTGGGGCAGTGAAAAACTGTTTTTT,CASSWGSEKLFF
-,TRBV28,-,TRBJ1-1,TGTGCCAGCAGTCCCCCACGACAGGTAGCTGAAGCTTTCTTT,CASSPPRQVAEAFF
-,TRBV7-6,TRBD1,TRBJ2-1,TGTGCCAGCAGCTTAGGGACAGGGGTAGGCAATGAGCAGTTCTTC,CASSLGTGVGNEQFF
-,TRBV18,TRBD1,TRBJ1-5,TGTGCCAGCTCACGCACAGGGGGCGGCAATCAGCCCCAGCATTTT,CASSRTGGGNQPQHF
-,TRBV6-4,TRBD1,TRBJ1-1,TGTGCCAGCAGCCTCGAAACAGGGGCGAACACTGAAGCTTTCTTT,CASSLETGANTEAFF
-,TRBV19,TRBD2,TRBJ2-1,TGTGCCAGTAGTTCTCTGGTGCTAGCGGGGACCCCTCCACTATACAATGAGCAGTTCTTC,CASSSLVLAGTPPLYNEQFF
few,TRBV9,TRBD1,TRBJ2-7,TGTGCCAGCAGCCCTGGGACAGGGAGACTCTACGAGCAGTACTTC,CASSPGTGRLYEQYF
-,TRBV5-1,-,TRBJ1-1,TGCGCCAGCAGCAACGGGAGGACCATGAACACTGAAGCTTTCTTT,CASSNGRTMNTEAFF
-,TRBV7-9,-,TRBJ1-1,TGTGCCAGCAGTTATCGGCAGGGTACTGACACTGAAGCTTTCTTT,CASSYRQGTDTEAFF
-,TRBV7-2,-,TRBJ1-3,TGTGCCAGCAGCCCCCAGATCGGGGAGCGCTCTGGAAACACCATATATTTT,CASSPQIGERSGNTIYF
-,TRBV6-4,TRBD2,TRBJ2-3,TGTGCCAGCAGTGCCGGGACTAGCGGCACAGATACGCAGTATTTT,CASSAGTSGTDTQYF
once,TRBV5-6,TRBD1,TRBJ1-2,TGTGCCAGCAGTCCTACAGGGGCAACCTATGGCTACACCTTC,CASSPTGATYGYTF
-,TRBV19,-,TRBJ1-4,TGTGCCAGTAACAGAGCAACTAATGAAAAACTGTTTTTT,CASNRATNEKLFF
-,TRBV19,-,TRBJ1-5,TGTGCCAGTAGTATCGGGGGTCTCAGCAATCAGCCCCAGCATTTT,CASSIGGLSNQPQHF
once,TRBV10-3,-,TRBJ2-2,TGTGCCATCACCTGGGACAAGAACACCGGGGAGCTGTTTTTT,CAITWDKNTGELFF
-,TRBV3-1/TRBV3-2,TRBD1,TRBJ1-1,TGTGCCAGCAGGGCGGGACAGGGAATAGCTGAAGCTTTCTTT,CASRAGQGIAEAFF
-,TRBV7-9,TRBD2,TRBJ2-1,TGTGCCAGCAGCTTAGACCTAGCGGGGGCCTACAATGAGCAGTTCTTC,CASSLDLAGAYNEQFF
-,TRBV10-1,-,TRBJ2-1,TGCGCCAGCAGTGGAAGGAGGGGTGGGAGAAAAAATGAGCAGTTCTTC,CASSGRRGGRKNEQFF
-,TRBV4-2,-,TRBJ2-3,TGTGCCAGCAGCACTGGACTGAGCACAGATACGCAGTATTTT,CASSTGLSTDTQYF
-,TRBV5-4,TRBD1,TRBJ1-2,TGTGCCAGCAGCTTCGGGACAGTTGACTATGGCTACACCTTC,CASSFGTVDYGYTF
-,TRBV6-5,-,TRBJ2-2,TGTGCCAGCAGCCAGGGGTTTGTCAACACCGGGGAGCTGTTTTTT,CASSQGFVNTGELFF
once,TRBV25-1,-,TRBJ2-1,TGTGCCAGCAGTGAAGGGGGCAGGGTGAATGAGCAGTTCTTC,CASSEGGRVNEQFF
-,TRBV4-2,-,TRBJ2-2,TGTGCCAGCAGCCATATCGGGACAACAAACACCGGGGAGCTGTTTTTT,CASSHIGTTNTGELFF
-,TRBV5-8,TRBD1,TRBJ1-5,TGTGCCAGCAGCTTAGGGACAGCATTTGGTCAGCCCCAGCATTTT,CASSLGTAFGQPQHF
once,TRBV2,-,TRBJ2-5,TGTGCCAGCAGTGATGTCAGGGGAATCGGGGAGACCCAGTACTTC,CASSDVRGIGETQYF
-,TRBV6-1,-,TRBJ1-1,TGTGCCAGCAGTGAGCCGGGACACAAGAACACTGAAGCTTTCTTT,CASSEPGHKNTEAFF